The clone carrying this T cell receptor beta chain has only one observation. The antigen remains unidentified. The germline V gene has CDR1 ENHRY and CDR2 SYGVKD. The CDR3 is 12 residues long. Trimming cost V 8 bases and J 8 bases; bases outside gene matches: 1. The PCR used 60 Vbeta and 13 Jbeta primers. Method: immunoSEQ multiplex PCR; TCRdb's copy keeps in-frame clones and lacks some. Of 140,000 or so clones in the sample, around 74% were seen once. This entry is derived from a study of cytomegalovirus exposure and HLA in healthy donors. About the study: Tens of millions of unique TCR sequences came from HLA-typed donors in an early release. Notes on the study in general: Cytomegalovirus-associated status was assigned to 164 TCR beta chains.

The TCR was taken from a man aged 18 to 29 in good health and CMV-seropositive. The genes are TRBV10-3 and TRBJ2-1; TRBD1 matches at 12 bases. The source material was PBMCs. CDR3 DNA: TGTGCCATCGGGACAGGGGGCGATGAGCAGTTCTTC. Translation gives CAIGTGGDEQFF.